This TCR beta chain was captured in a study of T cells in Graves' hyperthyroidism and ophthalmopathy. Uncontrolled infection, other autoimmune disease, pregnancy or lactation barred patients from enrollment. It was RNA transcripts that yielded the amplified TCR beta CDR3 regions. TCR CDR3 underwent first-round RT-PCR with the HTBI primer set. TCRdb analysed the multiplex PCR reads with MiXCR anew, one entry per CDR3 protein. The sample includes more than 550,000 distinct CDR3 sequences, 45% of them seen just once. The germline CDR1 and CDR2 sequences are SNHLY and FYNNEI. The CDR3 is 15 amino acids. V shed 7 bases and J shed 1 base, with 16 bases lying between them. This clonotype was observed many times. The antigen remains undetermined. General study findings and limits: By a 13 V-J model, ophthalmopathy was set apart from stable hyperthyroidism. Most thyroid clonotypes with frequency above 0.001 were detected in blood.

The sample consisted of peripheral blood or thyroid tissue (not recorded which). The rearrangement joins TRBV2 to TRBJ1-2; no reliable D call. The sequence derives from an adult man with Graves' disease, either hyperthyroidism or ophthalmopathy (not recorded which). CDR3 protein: CASTGFSGFNYGYTF. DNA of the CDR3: TGTGCCAGCACGGGCTTCTCCGGGTTTAACTATGGCTACACCTTC.